This T cell receptor (beta chain) was sequenced in a study of cytomegalovirus exposure and HLA in healthy donors. Study summary: In an earlier analysis, 90 million to 130 million unique TCR beta sequences were found from 150 million to 200 million T cells.

PCR was performed using 60 Vbeta and 13 Jbeta primers. Repertoires were generated with immunoSEQ multiplex PCR, while TCRdb's copy carries only in-frame clones and drops some. Found here are approximately 35,000 clones, over 60% of them singletons; the top ten hold roughly a tenth. There are 10 residues in the CDR3. Looked up from germline, CDR1 is SEHNR and CDR2 is FQNEAQ (reference sequence). The study, taken as a whole, reports: A missense variant in DCLRE1C was later tied to TCR beta V- and J-gene trimming.

In the case of this clone: Its antigen is not known. Germline and junction disagree at one end, which may indicate a read error.

Although they were nominally healthy when sampled, donors likely had unrecorded immune exposures. This clonotype was obtained from a middle-aged man in good health and CMV-seropositive. Sequenced material: PBMCs. V usage is TRBV7-9 and J usage is TRBJ1-1, with D possibly matching TRBD1 (6 bases). The CDR3 region is CASSSTGTPF. As DNA, the CDR3 is TGTGCCAGCAGCTCCACCGGGACACCATTT.